A selection of T cell receptor beta chains follows, all from one sample in a study of OX40 agonist ivuxolimab in advanced cancers. Profiling relied on immunoSEQ multiplex PCR, and the TCRdb table lists in-frame clones only, not all of them. The sample has 75,000 to 90,000 clones, approximately 89% seen once; the top ten hold around 2.5%. The input for sequencing was CD4+ or CD8+ T cells sorted from blood, taken in a trial of the OX40 agonist ivuxolimab. The receptors derive from an adult with an advanced solid tumor such as melanoma, head and neck, liver or kidney cancer. Both conserved end residues are part of each CDR3. D genes are given only for firm matches. Expanded clones get a size class; other rows say once, few or many, or leave the size out.

V	J	size	D	DNA	CDR3
TRBV11-2	TRBJ2-3	.	TRBD2	TGTGCCAGCAGCCGTAGACTAGCGGGGGGAGATACGCAGTATTTT	CASSRRLAGGDTQYF
TRBV5-1	TRBJ1-3	.	.	TGCGCCAGCAGCTTGGGGCCCTCGAGTTCCGTAAACACCATATATTTT	CASSLGPSSSVNTIYF
TRBV9	TRBJ1-4	.	TRBD1	TGTGCCTCAGGGGGAACTAATGAAAAACTGTTTTTT	CASGGTNEKLFF
TRBV4-1	TRBJ2-1	.	TRBD2	TGCGCCAGCAGCCAAGTTAGCGGGGGTGGCAATGAGCAGTTCTTC	CASSQVSGGGNEQFF
TRBV28	TRBJ1-4	.	.	TGTGCCAGCAGCTTATCCCGGGGCGGTAATGAAAAACTGTTTTTT	CASSLSRGGNEKLFF
TRBV18	TRBJ2-7	.	TRBD1	TGTGCCAGCTCCGGGACAGGGAATTCCTACGAGCAGTACTTC	CASSGTGNSYEQYF
TRBV25-1	TRBJ2-7	.	.	TGTGCCAGCGGGGCAGGGGCCGGGTCCTACGAGCAGTACTTC	CASGAGAGSYEQYF
TRBV10-3	TRBJ1-3	.	TRBD1	TGTGCCATCAGTGAGCACGGGACAGGGGCTGGAAACACCATATATTTT	CAISEHGTGAGNTIYF
TRBV2	TRBJ2-1	.	.	TGTGCCAGCAGTCTACTGGGCTATGAGCAGTTCTTC	CASSLLGYEQFF
TRBV9	TRBJ1-2	.	.	TGTGCCAGCAGCCCGGGGGGAGATAACTATGGCTACACCTTC	CASSPGGDNYGYTF
TRBV27	TRBJ2-1	.	.	TGTGCCAGCAGTTTGCGAAGGTACGGTGAAGGGGAGCAGTTCTTC	CASSLRRYGEGEQFF
TRBV5-1	TRBJ1-2	.	.	TGCGCCAGCAGCTTGAACGAGGCAGGTTCATATGGCTACACCTTC	CASSLNEAGSYGYTF
TRBV18	TRBJ1-3	.	.	TGTGCCAGCTCACTAGGGAATGGAGGAAACACCATATATTTT	CASSLGNGGNTIYF
TRBV7-2	TRBJ1-2	once	.	TGTGCCAGCAGCCTCCTTCGCAGGGGAGACTATGGCTACACCTTC	CASSLLRRGDYGYTF
TRBV14	TRBJ1-6	.	.	TGTGCCAGCAGCCAGAGGGAACCCTATAATTCACCCCTCCACTTT	CASSQREPYNSPLHF
TRBV28	TRBJ2-5	.	TRBD2	TGTGCCAGCAAGCGGGGGGGCCGGGAGACCCAGTACTTC	CASKRGGRETQYF
TRBV19	TRBJ2-1	.	.	TGTGCCAGTACCGGACAGCCATACAATGAGCAGTTCTTC	CASTGQPYNEQFF
TRBV6-1	TRBJ2-3	.	.	TGTGCCAGCAGTGAAGCGCTATCAGATACGCAGTATTTT	CASSEALSDTQYF
TRBV28	TRBJ2-1	.	.	TGTGCCAGCACTCCCCCCGGAGCGAGGGAGCAGTTCTTC	CASTPPGAREQFF
TRBV9	TRBJ2-7	.	TRBD2	TGTGCCAGCAGCGCCGGGACTAGCAACGAGCAGTACTTC	CASSAGTSNEQYF
TRBV4-1	TRBJ1-5	.	.	TGCGCCAGCAGCCAAGCGGCTAGACTTGACAATCAGCCCCAGCATTTT	CASSQAARLDNQPQHF
TRBV28	TRBJ2-1	.	.	TGTGGATGGGGGGCCTCCTACAATGAGCAGTTCTTC	CGWGASYNEQFF
TRBV10-2	TRBJ1-1	.	.	TGCGCCAGCAGTACGAACACTGAAGCTTTCTTT	CASSTNTEAFF
TRBV19	TRBJ1-3	.	.	TGTGCCAGTAGCCGGGACGGGGGCTCTGGAAACACCATATATTTT	CASSRDGGSGNTIYF
TRBV5-4	TRBJ1-1	.	.	TGTGCCAGCAGCCGGAATATGAGGGAAGCTTTCTTT	CASSRNMREAFF
TRBV4-1	TRBJ1-4	.	TRBD1	TGCGCCAGCAGCCCGATGACAGGGAAGGGAGAAAAACTGTTTTTT	CASSPMTGKGEKLFF
TRBV7-2	TRBJ2-1	.	TRBD2	TGTGCCGGTCATAGACTAGCGGATTACAATGAGCAGTTCTTC	CAGHRLADYNEQFF
TRBV14	TRBJ1-2	once	.	TGTGCCAGCAGCCAAGGACAGAACTATGGCTACACCTTC	CASSQGQNYGYTF
TRBV19	TRBJ1-1	.	.	TGTGCCAGTAGTATGGGAGGGGGGATGAACACTGAAGCTTTCTTT	CASSMGGGMNTEAFF
TRBV30	TRBJ1-5	.	.	TGTGCCTGGAGTGTTGAGCCGGCAGCTAATCAGCCCCAGCATTTT	CAWSVEPAANQPQHF
TRBV7-3	TRBJ2-1	.	.	TGTGCCAGCAGCTTAAGTGGGCAGGGTATCTACAATGAGCAGTTCTTC	CASSLSGQGIYNEQFF
TRBV7-3	TRBJ2-5	once	TRBD2	TGTGCCAGCAGCCCAGGGACTAGCGGGGGGGCCAGAGAGACCCAGTACTTC	CASSPGTSGGARETQYF
TRBV29-1	TRBJ1-2	.	.	TGCAGCGTTGAATCGGGCACTTATGGCTACACCTTC	CSVESGTYGYTF
TRBV5-6	TRBJ2-7	once	TRBD1	TGTGCCAGCAGCTGGGACAGGCGACCCTACGAGCAGTACTTC	CASSWDRRPYEQYF
TRBV19	TRBJ2-5	once	TRBD1	TGTGCCAGTAGCCTAGACAGGGGTGAGACCCAGTACTTC	CASSLDRGETQYF
TRBV10-3	TRBJ2-2	.	TRBD1	TGTGCCATCACTCCTAGGACAGGGATGTTCGGGGAGCTGTTTTTT	CAITPRTGMFGELFF
TRBV5-1	TRBJ2-1	.	TRBD2	TGCGCCAGCAGCTTGGAGGTCGGGGGGGCCGTCAATGAGCAGTTCTTC	CASSLEVGGAVNEQFF
TRBV7-2	TRBJ1-2	.	.	TGTGCCAGCAGCTTATCCCGTGGGGACTATGGCTACACCTTC	CASSLSRGDYGYTF
TRBV12-5	TRBJ1-3	.	.	TGTGCTAGTGGTTTGCAGTTCTCTGGAAACACCATATATTTT	CASGLQFSGNTIYF
TRBV7-9	TRBJ2-5	.	.	TGTGCCAGCAGCTTAGGACTGTACCAGAAGACCCAGTACTTC	CASSLGLYQKTQYF
TRBV1	TRBJ2-1	.	.	TGCACCAGCAGCCATCAAGGGATTGAGCAGTTCTTC	CTSSHQGIEQFF
TRBV6-1	TRBJ2-7	.	.	TGTGCCAGCCAGGAACTTTCCTACGAGCAGTACTTC	CASQELSYEQYF
TRBV30	TRBJ2-3	.	.	TGTGCCTGGAGAGACCCAGACAGGTACTATACGCAGTATTTT	CAWRDPDRYYTQYF
TRBV27	TRBJ1-6	.	.	TGTGCCAGCAGTTTGGCTCAGAGCTCCTATAATTCACCCCTCCACTTT	CASSLAQSSYNSPLHF
TRBV7-8	TRBJ2-1	.	.	TGTGCCAGCAGCTTAAGGGACCTTTACAATGAGCAGTTCTTC	CASSLRDLYNEQFF
TRBV9	TRBJ2-1	once	TRBD2	TGTGCCAGCAGCGTAGCGGGTAGCGGGGGCAGCTCCTACAATGAGCAGTTCTTC	CASSVAGSGGSSYNEQFF
TRBV5-6	TRBJ2-7	.	.	TGTGCCAGCAGCTTGCCCCACGTCTACGAGCAGTACTTC	CASSLPHVYEQYF
TRBV10-3	TRBJ1-4	.	.	TGTGCCATCCGGAACTCGGTAGGACCAAATGAAAAACTGTTTTTT	CAIRNSVGPNEKLFF
TRBV5-4	TRBJ1-1	once	TRBD1	TGTGCCAGCAGCTTGGAGTCACAGGGGATGAACACTGAAGCTTTCTTT	CASSLESQGMNTEAFF